A selection of T cell receptor beta chains follows, all from one sample in a study of shared clonotypes between healthy human individuals. This table comes from immunoSEQ multiplex PCR, and its TCRdb copy is limited to in-frame clones, with some not included. The sample lists hundreds of thousands of clones, less than 80% occurring once. Sequences were obtained from memory CD4+ T cells sorted from blood. These receptors came from a woman in her twenties or thirties in good health. The CDR3 runs from the conserved cysteine through the conserved F or W. The D gene is left open where the match is weak. Size values are once, few and many counts, or a class for expanded clones, and some rows have none.

cdr3_nt: TGTGCCACTTCGAGGGGGGCGGGAAGATACAATGAGCAGTTCTTC; cdr3_aa: CATSRGAGRYNEQFF; cdr3_length: 15; v_call: TRBV27; d_call: NA; clone_size: NA; j_call: TRBJ2-1
cdr3_nt: TGTGCCAGCAGCGTAGCGGGAGGCCTCCCGTTCTTC; cdr3_aa: CASSVAGGLPFF; cdr3_length: 12; v_call: TRBV9; d_call: TRBD2; clone_size: few; j_call: TRBJ2-1
cdr3_nt: TGTGCCAGTAGTATTGACCCACCTACAAGTCAGCCCCAGCATTTT; cdr3_aa: CASSIDPPTSQPQHF; cdr3_length: 15; v_call: TRBV19; d_call: NA; clone_size: many; j_call: TRBJ1-5
cdr3_nt: TGTGCCTGGGGGAGCAGGGGGCTCGGGTATGGCTACACCTTC; cdr3_aa: CAWGSRGLGYGYTF; cdr3_length: 14; v_call: TRBV30; d_call: TRBD1; clone_size: NA; j_call: TRBJ1-2
cdr3_nt: TGTGCCAGCAGCTTAGGGGTAGCACAAGGGCAGTACTTC; cdr3_aa: CASSLGVAQGQYF; cdr3_length: 13; v_call: TRBV11-2; d_call: NA; clone_size: NA; j_call: TRBJ2-7
cdr3_nt: TGCGCCAGCAGCTCGACAGGGAGTAACCATGAAAAACTGTTTTTT; cdr3_aa: CASSSTGSNHEKLFF; cdr3_length: 15; v_call: TRBV5-1; d_call: TRBD1; clone_size: once; j_call: TRBJ1-4
cdr3_nt: TGTGCCAGTACCGATACCCGACGGGCCACTGAAGCTTTCTTT; cdr3_aa: CASTDTRRATEAFF; cdr3_length: 14; v_call: TRBV19; d_call: NA; clone_size: NA; j_call: TRBJ1-1
cdr3_nt: TGTGCCAGTACCCCAGTGGGACCGTTAAACTATGGCTACACCTTC; cdr3_aa: CASTPVGPLNYGYTF; cdr3_length: 15; v_call: TRBV19; d_call: NA; clone_size: NA; j_call: TRBJ1-2
cdr3_nt: TGTGCCAGCAGCCCTAAGGGCAACCGCTATGGCTACACCTTC; cdr3_aa: CASSPKGNRYGYTF; cdr3_length: 14; v_call: TRBV27; d_call: NA; clone_size: once; j_call: TRBJ1-2
cdr3_nt: TGTGCCAGCACCCTGGTTTCTAGCGCATACAATGAGCAGTTCTTC; cdr3_aa: CASTLVSSAYNEQFF; cdr3_length: 15; v_call: TRBV28; d_call: NA; clone_size: NA; j_call: TRBJ2-1
cdr3_nt: TGCGCCAGCAGCCAAGGACAGGGGGTTTCCAATGAGCAGTTCTTC; cdr3_aa: CASSQGQGVSNEQFF; cdr3_length: 15; v_call: TRBV4-1; d_call: TRBD1; clone_size: NA; j_call: TRBJ2-1
cdr3_nt: TGTGCCAGCAGCAAACTAGCGGTTCCCAACAATGAGCAGTTCTTC; cdr3_aa: CASSKLAVPNNEQFF; cdr3_length: 15; v_call: TRBV7-6; d_call: TRBD2; clone_size: many; j_call: TRBJ2-1
cdr3_nt: TGTGCCAGCAGCGTTGGGATGACCTACGAGCAGTACTTC; cdr3_aa: CASSVGMTYEQYF; cdr3_length: 13; v_call: TRBV9; d_call: NA; clone_size: NA; j_call: TRBJ2-7
cdr3_nt: TGTGCCAGCAGTTACGGAGTTAGCTATGGCTACACCTTC; cdr3_aa: CASSYGVSYGYTF; cdr3_length: 13; v_call: TRBV6-5; d_call: NA; clone_size: NA; j_call: TRBJ1-2
cdr3_nt: TGTGCCAGCAGTTTATGGTCAGGGGGGAGCGAGCAGTACTTC; cdr3_aa: CASSLWSGGSEQYF; cdr3_length: 14; v_call: TRBV28; d_call: NA; clone_size: NA; j_call: TRBJ2-7
cdr3_nt: TGTGCCAGCAGTGAAGCGCGCTGGGGCTCCGAGCAGTACTTC; cdr3_aa: CASSEARWGSEQYF; cdr3_length: 14; v_call: TRBV2; d_call: NA; clone_size: NA; j_call: TRBJ2-7
cdr3_nt: TGTGCCAGCAGCCCCCATGGGGCGGGGGACACAGATACGCAGTATTTT; cdr3_aa: CASSPHGAGDTDTQYF; cdr3_length: 16; v_call: TRBV7-9; d_call: TRBD2; clone_size: NA; j_call: TRBJ2-3
cdr3_nt: TGTGCCAGCGGCCTAGCGGGAGGGCCAGATACGCAGTATTTT; cdr3_aa: CASGLAGGPDTQYF; cdr3_length: 14; v_call: TRBV2; d_call: TRBD2; clone_size: NA; j_call: TRBJ2-3
cdr3_nt: TGTGCCAGCAGCTATAGAGTAAACACTGAAGCTTTCTTT; cdr3_aa: CASSYRVNTEAFF; cdr3_length: 13; v_call: TRBV7-2; d_call: NA; clone_size: many; j_call: TRBJ1-1
cdr3_nt: TGTGCCAGTAGTCCGTGGGAAGCTGGTGGCGAGCAGTACTTC; cdr3_aa: CASSPWEAGGEQYF; cdr3_length: 14; v_call: TRBV19; d_call: NA; clone_size: NA; j_call: TRBJ2-7
cdr3_nt: TGTGCCAGCAGGGGGACTAGCGGGACCCCCTACGAGCAGTACTTC; cdr3_aa: CASRGTSGTPYEQYF; cdr3_length: 15; v_call: TRBV2; d_call: TRBD2; clone_size: NA; j_call: TRBJ2-7
cdr3_nt: TGTGCCTGGACGGGACACCCGATCAATCAGCCCCAGCATTTT; cdr3_aa: CAWTGHPINQPQHF; cdr3_length: 14; v_call: TRBV30; d_call: NA; clone_size: NA; j_call: TRBJ1-5
cdr3_nt: TGTGCCAGCAGCCGGGCCCGCGGAGACAATCAGCCCCAGCATTTT; cdr3_aa: CASSRARGDNQPQHF; cdr3_length: 15; v_call: TRBV27; d_call: NA; clone_size: NA; j_call: TRBJ1-5
cdr3_nt: TGTGCCAGCAGCTCCGACCCGGGCGGGGGGTACGAGCAGTACTTC; cdr3_aa: CASSSDPGGGYEQYF; cdr3_length: 15; v_call: TRBV7-6; d_call: TRBD2; clone_size: NA; j_call: TRBJ2-7
cdr3_nt: TGCGCCAGCAGCTGGGACAGGTCTGCCTACAATGAGCAGTTCTTC; cdr3_aa: CASSWDRSAYNEQFF; cdr3_length: 15; v_call: TRBV5-1; d_call: TRBD1; clone_size: NA; j_call: TRBJ2-1
cdr3_nt: TGTGCCAGCAGAAGGGGAGGGATCAAACTGTTTTTT; cdr3_aa: CASRRGGIKLFF; cdr3_length: 12; v_call: TRBV28; d_call: NA; clone_size: NA; j_call: TRBJ1-4
cdr3_nt: TGTGCCAGCAGTGAAAGCGGGGGGTTGGGTGAAAAACTGTTTTTT; cdr3_aa: CASSESGGLGEKLFF; cdr3_length: 15; v_call: TRBV2; d_call: NA; clone_size: NA; j_call: TRBJ1-4
cdr3_nt: TGTGCCAGCAGCTCAACGCAAGGACAGGGGATGGTTACGCAGTATTTT; cdr3_aa: CASSSTQGQGMVTQYF; cdr3_length: 16; v_call: TRBV7-8; d_call: TRBD1; clone_size: few; j_call: TRBJ2-3
cdr3_nt: TGTGCCAGCAGTTCCAAGCACTACGAGCAGTACTTC; cdr3_aa: CASSSKHYEQYF; cdr3_length: 12; v_call: TRBV27; d_call: NA; clone_size: NA; j_call: TRBJ2-7
cdr3_nt: TGCGCCAGCAGCAGGGACAGGGCTTCCTACGAGCAGTACTTC; cdr3_aa: CASSRDRASYEQYF; cdr3_length: 14; v_call: TRBV5-1; d_call: TRBD1; clone_size: NA; j_call: TRBJ2-7
cdr3_nt: TGTGCCAGCAGTTTAGCTAGCGGGTCTCTAGCCAAAAACATTCAGTACTTC; cdr3_aa: CASSLASGSLAKNIQYF; cdr3_length: 17; v_call: TRBV27; d_call: TRBD2; clone_size: NA; j_call: TRBJ2-4
cdr3_nt: TGTGCCAGTTGTGACAGGGGAGGAGTAAATGGAAACACCATATATTTT; cdr3_aa: CASCDRGGVNGNTIYF; cdr3_length: 16; v_call: TRBV19; d_call: TRBD1; clone_size: NA; j_call: TRBJ1-3
cdr3_nt: TGTGCCAGCAGACGGGGACAAGCCTACGAGCAGTACTTC; cdr3_aa: CASRRGQAYEQYF; cdr3_length: 13; v_call: TRBV28; d_call: NA; clone_size: few; j_call: TRBJ2-7
cdr3_nt: TGTGCCACCGCCGGGACAGGGATGGCCTACGAGCAGTACTTC; cdr3_aa: CATAGTGMAYEQYF; cdr3_length: 14; v_call: TRBV27; d_call: TRBD1; clone_size: NA; j_call: TRBJ2-7
cdr3_nt: TGTGCCAGCAGCTTTCAGGGTGCCTACGAGCAGTACTTC; cdr3_aa: CASSFQGAYEQYF; cdr3_length: 13; v_call: TRBV5-5; d_call: NA; clone_size: NA; j_call: TRBJ2-7
cdr3_nt: TGCGCCAGCAGCCAAGCCGGGACCGGCACAGATACGCAGTATTTT; cdr3_aa: CASSQAGTGTDTQYF; cdr3_length: 15; v_call: TRBV5-1; d_call: NA; clone_size: NA; j_call: TRBJ2-3
cdr3_nt: TGCGCCAGCAGCTTTCCTCCGGGGACAACAGATACGCAGTATTTT; cdr3_aa: CASSFPPGTTDTQYF; cdr3_length: 15; v_call: TRBV5-1; d_call: NA; clone_size: NA; j_call: TRBJ2-3
cdr3_nt: TGTGCCTGGAGTGTACCCGGGTTTGGTGAGCAGTTCTTC; cdr3_aa: CAWSVPGFGEQFF; cdr3_length: 13; v_call: TRBV30; d_call: NA; clone_size: few; j_call: TRBJ2-1
cdr3_nt: TGTGCCAGCAGAGGGGGTTCCCTCTCCTACGAGCAGTACTTC; cdr3_aa: CASRGGSLSYEQYF; cdr3_length: 14; v_call: TRBV6-5; d_call: NA; clone_size: once; j_call: TRBJ2-7
cdr3_nt: TGTGCCAGCAGTGGCCGGGACAGGGGGAATGGCTACACCTTC; cdr3_aa: CASSGRDRGNGYTF; cdr3_length: 14; v_call: TRBV25-1; d_call: TRBD1; clone_size: NA; j_call: TRBJ1-2
cdr3_nt: TGTGCCTGGAGTGTAGGGGGTATGGCGAGAAAACTGTTTTTT; cdr3_aa: CAWSVGGMARKLFF; cdr3_length: 14; v_call: TRBV30; d_call: NA; clone_size: NA; j_call: TRBJ1-4